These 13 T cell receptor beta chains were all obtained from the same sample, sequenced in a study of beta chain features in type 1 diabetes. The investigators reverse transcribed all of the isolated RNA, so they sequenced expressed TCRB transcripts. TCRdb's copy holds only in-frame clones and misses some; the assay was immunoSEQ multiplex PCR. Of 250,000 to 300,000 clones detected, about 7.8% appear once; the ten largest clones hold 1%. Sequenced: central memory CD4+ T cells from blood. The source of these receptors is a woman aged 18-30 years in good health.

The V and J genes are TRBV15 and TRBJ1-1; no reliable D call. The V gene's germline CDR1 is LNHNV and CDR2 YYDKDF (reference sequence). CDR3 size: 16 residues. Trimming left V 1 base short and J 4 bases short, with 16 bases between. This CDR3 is CATSRGLGREGTEAFF. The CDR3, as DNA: TGTGCCACCAGCAGAGGACTAGGGAGAGAGGGCACTGAAGCTTTCTTT.

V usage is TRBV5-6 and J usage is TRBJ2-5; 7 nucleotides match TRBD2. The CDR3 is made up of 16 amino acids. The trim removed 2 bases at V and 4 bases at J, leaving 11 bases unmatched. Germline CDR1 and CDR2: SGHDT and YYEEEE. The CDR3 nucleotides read TGTGCCAGCAGCTTTCTGAGCGGGGCCCAGGGAGAGACCCAGTACTTC. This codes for CASSFLSGAQGETQYF.

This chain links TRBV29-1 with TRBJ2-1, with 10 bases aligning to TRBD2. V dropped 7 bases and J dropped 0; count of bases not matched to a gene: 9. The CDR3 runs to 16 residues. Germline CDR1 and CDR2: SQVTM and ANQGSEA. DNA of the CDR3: TGCAGCGGGGGGGCTAGCGGGAGCGGCTCCTACAATGAGCAGTTCTTC. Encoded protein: CSGGASGSGSYNEQFF.

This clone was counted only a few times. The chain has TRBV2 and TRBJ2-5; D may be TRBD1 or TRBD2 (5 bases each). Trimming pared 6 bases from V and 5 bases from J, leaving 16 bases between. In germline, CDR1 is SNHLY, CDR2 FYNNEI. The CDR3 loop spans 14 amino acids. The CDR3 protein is CASRYSRELETQYF. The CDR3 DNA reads TGTGCCAGCAGGTATTCCAGGGAGCTCGAGACCCAGTACTTC.

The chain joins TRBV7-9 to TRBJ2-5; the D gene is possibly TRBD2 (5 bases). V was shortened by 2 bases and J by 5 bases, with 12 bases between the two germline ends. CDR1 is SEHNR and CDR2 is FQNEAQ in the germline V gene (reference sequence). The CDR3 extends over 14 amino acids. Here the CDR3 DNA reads TGTGCCAGCAGCTTATGGGGAGTTCGGGAGACCCAGTACTTC. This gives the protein CASSLWGVRETQYF.

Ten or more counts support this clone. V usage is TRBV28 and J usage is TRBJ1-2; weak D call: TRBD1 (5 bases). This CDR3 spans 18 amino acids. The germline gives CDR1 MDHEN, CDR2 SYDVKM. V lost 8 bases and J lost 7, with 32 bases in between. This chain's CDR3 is CASSTFQGPLGADGGYTF. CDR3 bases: TGTGCCAGCTCCACCTTTCAGGGTCCTTTGGGTGCGGATGGTGGCTACACCTTC.

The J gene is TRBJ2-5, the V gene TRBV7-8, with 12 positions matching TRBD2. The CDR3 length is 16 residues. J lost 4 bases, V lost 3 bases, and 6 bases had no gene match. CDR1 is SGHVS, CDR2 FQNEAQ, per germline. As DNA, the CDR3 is TGTGCCAGCAGCTTGTCTAGCGGGAGGGCGGGAGAGACCCAGTACTTC. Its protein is CASSLSSGRAGETQYF.

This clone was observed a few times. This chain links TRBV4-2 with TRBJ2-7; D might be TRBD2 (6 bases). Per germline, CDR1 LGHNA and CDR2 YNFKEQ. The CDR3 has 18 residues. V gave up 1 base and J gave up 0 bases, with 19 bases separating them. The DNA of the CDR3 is TGTGCCAGCAGCCAAGCCACTTTTGTGGGGGGAAGCTCCTACGAGCAGTACTTC. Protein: CASSQATFVGGSSYEQYF.

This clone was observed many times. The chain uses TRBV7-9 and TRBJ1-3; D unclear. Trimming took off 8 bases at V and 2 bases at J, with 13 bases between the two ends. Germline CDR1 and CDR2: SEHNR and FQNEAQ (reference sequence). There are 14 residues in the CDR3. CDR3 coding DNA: TGTGCCAGCCTGAACCTGCTACCTGGAAACACCATATATTTT. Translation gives CASLNLLPGNTIYF.

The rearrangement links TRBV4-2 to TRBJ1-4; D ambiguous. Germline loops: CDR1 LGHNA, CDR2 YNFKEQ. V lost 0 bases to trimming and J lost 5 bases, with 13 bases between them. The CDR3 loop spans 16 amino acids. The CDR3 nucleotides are TGTGCCAGCAGCCAAGATTGGGGTTCGGGGAATGAAAAACTGTTTTTT. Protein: CASSQDWGSGNEKLFF.

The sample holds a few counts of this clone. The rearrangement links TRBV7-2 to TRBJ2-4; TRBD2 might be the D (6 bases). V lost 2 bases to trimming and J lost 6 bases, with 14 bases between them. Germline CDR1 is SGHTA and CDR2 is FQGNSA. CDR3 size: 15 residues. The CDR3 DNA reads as TGTGCCAGCAGCTTAATGGGAGCGGGCAGAAACATTCAGTACTTC. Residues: CASSLMGAGRNIQYF.

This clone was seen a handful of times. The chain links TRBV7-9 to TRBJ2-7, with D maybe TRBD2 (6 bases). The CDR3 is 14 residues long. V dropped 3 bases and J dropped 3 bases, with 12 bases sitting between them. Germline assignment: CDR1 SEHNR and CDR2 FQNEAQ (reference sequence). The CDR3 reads CASSLGGILYEQYF. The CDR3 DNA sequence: TGTGCCAGCAGCTTGGGCGGGATCCTCTACGAGCAGTACTTC.

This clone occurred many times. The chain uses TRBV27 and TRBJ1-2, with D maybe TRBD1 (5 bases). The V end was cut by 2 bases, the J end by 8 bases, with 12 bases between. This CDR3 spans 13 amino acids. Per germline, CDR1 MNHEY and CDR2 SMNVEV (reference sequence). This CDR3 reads CASSLGQGGGYTF. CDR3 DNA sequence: TGTGCCAGCAGTTTAGGGCAGGGCGGGGGCTACACCTTC.